This is a list of T cell receptor beta chains from one sample in a study of blood T cell repertoires in COVID-19. The assay was immunoSEQ multiplex PCR, and TCRdb's table has in-frame clones only and misses some. The data contain just over 150,000 clones, about 90% of them singletons. The sequenced sample consisted of peripheral blood. Every receptor here comes from a young man with COVID-19, enrolled during active disease. CDR3s include the opening cysteine and the closing phenylalanine or tryptophan. A D gene is named only where the DNA matches it firmly. A clone size is listed for some rows: how often the clone was seen (once, few, many), or a class if it is expanded.

>TRBJ2-3|NA|TRBV7-3|NA
TGTGCCAGCAGCTTAACGACGGGGGGCCTTTTTAGCACAGATACGCAGTATTTT
CASSLTTGGLFSTDTQYF
>TRBJ2-7|NA|TRBV6-5|TRBD1
TGTGCCAGCAGTTCCGGGACAGGGGGCTACGAGCAGTACTTC
CASSSGTGGYEQYF
>TRBJ2-1|NA|TRBV25-1|NA
TGTGCCAGCAGTGAATTAGTCAGGCAGAATGAGCAGTTCTTC
CASSELVRQNEQFF
>TRBJ1-2|NA|TRBV12-3/TRBV12-4|NA
TGTGCCAGCAGTCCCTCACAGGGACGGGGCTACACCTTC
CASSPSQGRGYTF
>TRBJ2-7|NA|TRBV30|NA
TGTGCCTGGGCCCTTGGGCAGGGCCTCTCCTACGAGCAGTACTTC
CAWALGQGLSYEQYF
>TRBJ2-1|NA|TRBV6-2/TRBV6-3|NA
TGTGCCAGCAGCCATGACAGGGAGCAGTTCTTC
CASSHDREQFF
>TRBJ2-1|NA|TRBV12-5|NA
TGTGCTAGTGCCTTGGGACTGAATTACAATGAGCAGTTCTTC
CASALGLNYNEQFF
>TRBJ2-1|NA|TRBV7-3|TRBD2
TGTGCCAGCAGCTTACAAGCGGGAGAACTCTACAATGAGCAGTTCTTC
CASSLQAGELYNEQFF
>TRBJ2-1|NA|TRBV6-5|NA
TGTGCCAGCAGCCCCGCAGGGTTAGGTGAGCAGTTCTTC
CASSPAGLGEQFF
>TRBJ2-1|NA|TRBV29-1|NA
TGCAGCGTTGAAGTAGCGGTATTTGGGAATGAGCAGTTCTTC
CSVEVAVFGNEQFF
>TRBJ1-2|NA|TRBV12-3/TRBV12-4|NA
TGTGCCAGCAGTTCGCGGGTCCTCTATGGCTACACCTTC
CASSSRVLYGYTF
>TRBJ1-3|NA|TRBV7-7|TRBD1
TGTGCCGTACTTACAGGGGACTCTGGAAACACCATATATTTT
CAVLTGDSGNTIYF
>TRBJ2-3|NA|TRBV13|TRBD1
TGTGCCAGCAGCTTGGGACAGGGCGCAGATACGCAGTATTTT
CASSLGQGADTQYF
>TRBJ2-2|NA|TRBV2|TRBD1
TGTGCCAGCGACCGACAGGGGGCATTGAACACCGGGGAGCTGTTTTTT
CASDRQGALNTGELFF
>TRBJ1-5|NA|TRBV7-2|TRBD1
TGTGCCAGCAGCTTAGTGCCTCGAACAGGGGCGTTTAATCAGCCCCAGCATTTT
CASSLVPRTGAFNQPQHF
>TRBJ1-1|NA|TRBV3-1/TRBV3-2|NA
TGTGCCAGCAGCCAAGAAAGCGGGTCGATCACTGAAGCTTTCTTT
CASSQESGSITEAFF
>TRBJ1-5|NA|TRBV28|NA
TGTGCCAGCAGTTTGGTAGGACTGGAACAGCCCCAGCATTTT
CASSLVGLEQPQHF
>TRBJ1-6|few|TRBV6-5|NA
TGTGCTGGAGGTGCAGCCTATAATTCACCCCTCCACTTT
CAGGAAYNSPLHF
>TRBJ2-1|NA|TRBV11-2|NA
TGTGCCAGCAGCTTACAGGGGTGGGGGAACAATGAGCAGTTCTTC
CASSLQGWGNNEQFF
>TRBJ2-6|NA|TRBV5-1|NA
TGCGCCAGCAGCTTGATCGGAGGCTCTGGGGCCAACGTCCTGACTTTC
CASSLIGGSGANVLTF
>TRBJ1-2|NA|TRBV2|TRBD1
TGTGCCAGCAGTGGACAGGGAGACAGTGGCTACACCTTC
CASSGQGDSGYTF
>TRBJ1-1|NA|TRBV27|TRBD1
TGTGCCAGCAGTCCACAGGGACAGGGGGGGATGAACACTGAAGCTTTCTTT
CASSPQGQGGMNTEAFF
>TRBJ1-3|NA|TRBV18|NA
TGTGCCAGCTCACCGCGGGGACCCTCTGGAAACACCATATATTTT
CASSPRGPSGNTIYF
>TRBJ2-7|NA|TRBV7-3|NA
TGTGCCAGCAGCTTATCAGGGGTCGACGAGCAGTACTTC
CASSLSGVDEQYF
>TRBJ1-2|once|TRBV25-1|NA
TGTGCCAGCAGTGAGTTCGGACAGCCTTACTATGGCTACACCTTC
CASSEFGQPYYGYTF
>TRBJ2-7|NA|TRBV6-5|NA
TGTGCCAGCAGTTCTACAGGGAGGGAAAATTACGAGCAGTACTTC
CASSSTGRENYEQYF
>TRBJ2-7|NA|TRBV4-3|TRBD1
TGCGCCAGCAGCCAAGCCCGGACAGGGGCTACCTACGAGCAGTACTTC
CASSQARTGATYEQYF
>TRBJ1-5|NA|TRBV6-5|NA
TGTGCCAGCAGCTTCGACAGGAACCAGCCCCAGCATTTT
CASSFDRNQPQHF
>TRBJ1-1|NA|TRBV10-3|TRBD1
TGTGCCATCAGCAATCCAGGGGGTAGCACTGAAGCTTTCTTT
CAISNPGGSTEAFF
>TRBJ1-1|NA|TRBV7-2|NA
TGTGCCAGCAGCTTCAGTTCCCGGAACACTGAAGCTTTCTTT
CASSFSSRNTEAFF
>TRBJ2-5|few|TRBV28|TRBD1
TGTGCCAGCAGTTCGACAGGGGTCTTAATGACCCAGTACTTC
CASSSTGVLMTQYF
>TRBJ2-7|NA|TRBV6-1|NA
TGTGCCAGCAGTGAACAAGGGGGCTACGAGCAGTACTTC
CASSEQGGYEQYF
>TRBJ2-7|NA|TRBV6-5|NA
TGTGCCAGCAGTTACGGAGCAGTAGTTCCCTACGAGCAGTACTTC
CASSYGAVVPYEQYF
>TRBJ1-1|NA|TRBV19|NA
TGTGCCAGTAGTATTGCGGGGATTGCTGAAGCTTTCTTT
CASSIAGIAEAFF
>TRBJ2-3|NA|TRBV2|TRBD1
TGTGCCAGCAGTCTATTCATGGACAGGGGAGTACGTTTT
CASSLFMDRGVRF
>TRBJ2-7|NA|TRBV27|NA
TGTGCCAGCAGTTTCAAGGGGCCTAGTTTCTACGAGCAGTACTTC
CASSFKGPSFYEQYF
>TRBJ2-1|NA|TRBV27|NA
TGTGCCAGCAGTTTTATCGCGCCTTACAATGAGCAGTTCTTC
CASSFIAPYNEQFF
>TRBJ1-6|NA|TRBV7-3|NA
TGTGCCAGCAGCTTCAGGGTTTCACCCCTCCACTTT
CASSFRVSPLHF
>TRBJ1-1|NA|TRBV6-5|NA
TGTGCCAGCAGGGCACATGATCCTCAGAACACTGAAGCTTTCTTT
CASRAHDPQNTEAFF
>TRBJ1-1|NA|TRBV7-9|TRBD1
TGTGCCAGCAGCCGAGGACAGGGGGCGAACACTGAAGCTTTCTTT
CASSRGQGANTEAFF